The TCR beta chain under discussion was sequenced for a study of cytomegalovirus exposure and HLA in healthy donors. Study-level information: Among 150 million to 200 million T cells, an earlier analysis found 95 million to 140 million unique TCR beta sequences. Study-level findings and limits: In a later analysis, TCR beta V- and J-gene trimming showed a link to a missense DCLRE1C variant.

V dropped 4 bases and J dropped 2; count of bases not matched to a gene: 5. The CDR3 length is 15 residues. The germline V gene has CDR1 LGHNA and CDR2 YSLEER. Vbeta (60) and Jbeta (13) primers were used in the PCR. This table comes from immunoSEQ multiplex PCR, and its TCRdb copy is limited to in-frame clones, with some not included. Among over 200,000 clones listed, around 80% were seen once. This clone was observed a handful of times. The antigen is unknown. Sequencing was performed on PBMCs. The receptor comes from a woman in her sixties or seventies in good health and CMV-seropositive. The rearrangement uses TRBV4-3 and TRBJ2-5, with 9 bases identical to TRBD1. The CDR3, as DNA: TGCGCCAGCAGCCCAAGGACAGGGGTGCAAGAGACCCAGTACTTC. This codes for CASSPRTGVQETQYF.